These 2 T cell receptor beta chains originate from one sample sequenced in a study of blood T cell repertoires in COVID-19. Repertoires were generated with immunoSEQ multiplex PCR, while TCRdb's copy carries only in-frame clones and drops some. In the table there are some 96,000 clones, about 90% of which are singletons. The specimen was peripheral blood. These receptor sequences come from a man aged 30-40 years in a cohort sampled during active COVID-19.

This chain links TRBV20-1 with TRBJ1-2; perhaps TRBD1 as D (5 bases). Germline-derived CDR1 and CDR2 are DFQATT and SNEGSKA (reference sequence). Trimming pared 3 bases from V and 6 bases from J, leaving 11 bases between. The CDR3 spans 12 residues. CDR3 residues: CSASNGRDGYTF. The CDR3, as DNA: TGCAGTGCTAGTAATGGCAGGGATGGCTACACCTTC.

The V call is TRBV10-1, the J call TRBJ2-2; 8 nucleotides match TRBD1. V lost 8 bases to trimming and J lost 0 bases; unmatched junction nucleotides: 2. The CDR3 is made up of 14 amino acids. From germline, CDR1 is WNHNN and CDR2 SYGVQD (reference sequence). CDR3 coding DNA: TGCGCCAGCGGGGGACAGGCGAACACCGGGGAGCTGTTTTTT. This encodes CASGGQANTGELFF.